This T cell receptor (beta chain) is from a study of human T cells and chemical hapten exposure. Whole-study context: Read at 6 days, the patch tests placed 0.01% DPC on the upper back. Study observations and caveats: The study found expanded TCRs formed significantly more large CDR3 similarity clusters than controls.

Sample time point: patch test 3, about 24 weeks after DPC sensitization. Treatment in this sample: therapeutic diphenylcyclopropenone sensitization with weekly scalp DPC. Samples of blood were obtained prior to the application of each patch test. Comment on this clonotype: Its cognate antigen is unknown.

CDR3 length equals 15 residues. V shed 3 bases and J 5 bases; nucleotides not matched to a gene: 5. Germline V gives CDR1 LNHDA, CDR2 SQIVND (reference sequence). Individual cDNA molecules had unique molecular identifiers attached to them by the library. A single record per CDR3 protein comes from TCRdb applying MiXCR to the RACE reads. Among 80,000 to 100,000 distinct CDR3 sequences, 11% were seen once, and the ten largest hold 3.7%. This TCR was recovered from a woman aged 45-59 years with alopecia areata. Some clones in this sample may be carry-over from other donors' samples. This chain uses TRBV19 with TRBJ2-1, with TRBD2 matching over 9 bases. This material consisted of whole blood, taken in connection with sensitization to the hapten diphenylcyclopropenone (DPC). The DNA of the CDR3 is TGTGCCAGTAGTATGGCTAGCGGGATGAACAATGAGCAGTTCTTC. Its protein product is CASSMASGMNNEQFF.